These 23 T cell receptor beta chains share one sample of origin, sequenced in a study of identical twins. TCRdb itself ran the 5' RACE reads through MiXCR, one entry per CDR3 protein. This table has some 460,000 distinct CDR3 sequences, 13% to 15% appearing once. The sample also formed part of further work on yellow fever vaccine responses in identical twins.

Sequenced sample: CD4+ T cells sorted from blood. The receptors were gathered from a young woman in good health.

The genes are TRBV20-1 and TRBJ2-5; no clear D gene. Germline CDR1 and CDR2: DFQATT and SNEGSKA (reference sequence). The CDR3 contains 13 residues. V was shortened by 3 bases and J by 3 bases, with 11 bases between the two germline ends. The CDR3 sequence: CSARKGIEETQYF. In nucleotides, the CDR3 is TGCAGTGCTAGGAAAGGGATTGAAGAGACCCAGTACTTC.

The rearrangement uses TRBV12-3 or TRBV12-4 and TRBJ2-3; 8 positions agree with TRBD2. The length of the CDR3 is 16 residues. Trimming at V came to 6 bases and at J to 4 bases, leaving 12 bases not matched to a gene. The CDR3 loop is CASSRSGARPSDTQYF. The CDR3 DNA reads as TGTGCCAGCAGCCGTAGCGGGGCGAGACCCTCAGATACGCAGTATTTT.

This clonotype was seen many times. The chain carries TRBV29-1 and TRBJ2-2; tentative D call: TRBD1 (6 bases). The V gene's germline CDR1 is SQVTM and CDR2 ANQGSEA. V lost 6 bases to trimming and J lost 3 bases, with 17 bases between them. The CDR3 runs 15 residues. The CDR3 DNA reads as TGCAGCGTCGGTATGGGGGCGCGGGACACCGGGGAGCTGTTTTTT. Protein product: CSVGMGARDTGELFF.

The sample holds many counts of this clonotype. The chain joins TRBV5-6 to TRBJ2-2; the D is unclear. The V gene lost 4 bases and the J gene lost 3 bases, with 10 bases spanning the gap. Germline-derived CDR1 and CDR2 are SGHDT and YYEEEE. The CDR3 has 14 amino acids. CDR3 DNA sequence: TGTGCCAGCAGCCTACCCACCGACACCGGGGAGCTGTTTTTT. This gives the protein CASSLPTDTGELFF.

In this sample, this clonotype turned up a few times. The chain joins TRBV4-1 to TRBJ2-1, with 8 bases identical to TRBD2. Unmatched junction bases numbered 3, after V lost 1 base and J lost 1 base. Per germline, CDR1 MGHRA and CDR2 YSYEKL. The CDR3 is made up of 16 amino acids. The CDR3 here is CASSQVGTSSYNEQFF. CDR3 bases: TGCGCCAGCAGCCAAGTTGGGACTAGTTCCTACAATGAGCAGTTCTTC.

This clonotype was picked up a small number of times. The rearrangement uses TRBV7-2 and TRBJ2-5, with D perhaps matching TRBD2 (6 bases). V was shortened by 1 base and J by 2 bases, with 14 bases between the two germline ends. The CDR3 runs 16 residues. The V gene's germline CDR1 is SGHTA and CDR2 FQGNSA. DNA of the CDR3: TGTGCCAGCAGCTTAGAATCTGGGACTTATCAAGAGACCCAGTACTTC. As protein: CASSLESGTYQETQYF.

A few counts support this clonotype. V and J are TRBV9 and TRBJ2-7, with D tentatively TRBD1 (6 bases). Germline-derived CDR1 and CDR2 are SGDLS and YYNGEE. Trimming removed 0 bases at V and 3 bases at J, with 19 bases between. The CDR3 totals 17 residues. CDR3 DNA sequence: TGTGCCAGCAGCGTAGGGTTGGGGGCAAAGTTCGGCTACGAGCAGTACTTC. Translating gives CASSVGLGAKFGYEQYF.

In its sample, this clonotype was seen a few times. The J gene is TRBJ2-2, the V gene TRBV3-1; 7 bases match TRBD2. V was pared by 3 bases and J by 6 bases, with 10 bases of the junction left unmatched. Germline V gene lookup returns CDR1 LGHDT and CDR2 YNNKEL (reference sequence). This CDR3 region has 16 residues. The CDR3 DNA is TGTGCCAGCAGCCAGGCTAGGACTAGACCCCCCGGGGAGCTGTTTTTT. This codes for CASSQARTRPPGELFF.

This clonotype was recorded many times. V and J are TRBV29-1 and TRBJ2-1; 7 bases align to TRBD1. The germline V gene has CDR1 SQVTM and CDR2 ANQGSEA. The CDR3 spans 14 residues. V shed 6 bases, J shed 1 base, and the junction held 6 bases outside the gene matches. The CDR3, as DNA: TGCAGCGTGAAGCAGGGGGTGTCCTACAATGAGCAGTTCTTC. Its protein is CSVKQGVSYNEQFF.

In this sample, this clonotype turned up a few times. J is TRBJ2-2 and V is TRBV4-2; D gene ambiguous. The V gene's germline CDR1 is LGHNA and CDR2 YNFKEQ. The ends were cut back, 0 bases at V and 0 bases at J, with 5 bases in the middle. This CDR3 has 15 residues. The CDR3 sequence: CASSQETANTGELFF. In DNA form, the CDR3 reads TGTGCCAGCAGCCAAGAGACGGCGAACACCGGGGAGCTGTTTTTT.

At least ten counts were recorded for this clonotype. The chain is built from TRBV12-3 or TRBV12-4 and TRBJ2-4; 8 positions match TRBD1. CDR3 length: 15 residues. V shed 5 bases, J shed 2 bases, and the junction held 5 bases outside the gene matches. Here the CDR3 DNA reads TGTGCCAGCAGTACCGCAGGGGGCACCAAAAACATTCAGTACTTC. Protein sequence: CASSTAGGTKNIQYF.

The chain couples TRBV6-1 to TRBJ2-2; weak D call: TRBD1 (6 bases). Germline V gene lookup returns CDR1 MNHNS and CDR2 SASEGT. Deletions cut 7 bases from V and 1 base from J, with 10 bases between. CDR3 length: 14 residues. This CDR3 reads CASTHRENTGELFF. In DNA form, the CDR3 reads TGTGCCAGCACTCACAGGGAGAACACCGGGGAGCTGTTTTTT.

The genes are TRBV6-1 and TRBJ1-2; D might be TRBD1 (6 bases). This CDR3 contains 13 residues. V was cut by 3 bases and J by 8 bases, with 13 bases left in between. In germline, CDR1 is MNHNS, CDR2 SASEGT. The CDR3 DNA sequence: TGTGCCAGCAGTGACCTCAGGGGTGGCGGCTACACCTTC. Its protein is CASSDLRGGGYTF.

The V gene is TRBV20-1, the J gene TRBJ2-7; 15 nucleotides line up with TRBD2. CDR1 is DFQATT and CDR2 is SNEGSKA in the germline V gene (reference sequence). This CDR3 spans 18 amino acids. V shed 6 bases and J 2 bases; nucleotides not matched to a gene: 14. CDR3 in amino acids: CSAPTGLAGGERPYEQYF. CDR3 DNA: TGCAGTGCCCCTACGGGACTAGCGGGAGGTGAGCGGCCCTACGAGCAGTACTTC.

The chain has TRBV6-1 and TRBJ2-1; 10 positions agree with TRBD2. V dropped 4 bases and J dropped 0; count of bases not matched to a gene: 3. The V gene's germline CDR1 is MNHNS and CDR2 SASEGT. The CDR3 extends over 16 amino acids. CDR3 loop: CASSGRLAGSYNEQFF. The CDR3 DNA reads TGTGCCAGCAGTGGGAGACTAGCGGGCTCCTACAATGAGCAGTTCTTC.

The chain carries TRBV28 and TRBJ2-3; TRBD2 agrees at 10 bases. Per germline, CDR1 MDHEN and CDR2 SYDVKM. The CDR3 loop spans 16 amino acids. J gave up 6 bases and V 3 bases, and 9 bases lay outside the gene matches. CDR3 sequence (DNA): TGTGCCAGCAGTTTGGCTTCTAGCGGGAGCAGGGATACGCAGTATTTT. Translation: CASSLASSGSRDTQYF.

In this sample, this clonotype turned up once. The chain links TRBV5-1 to TRBJ2-3; 9 nucleotides align to TRBD1. The V gene end was trimmed by 2 bases and the J gene end by 7 bases; junction bases not matched to a gene: 8. The CDR3 loop spans 15 amino acids. Germline V gives CDR1 SGHRS, CDR2 YFSETQ. CDR3: CASSLKGQGANTQYF. For the CDR3, the DNA is TGCGCCAGCAGCTTAAAGGGACAGGGAGCAAATACGCAGTATTTT.

This clonotype was seen only a few times. The chain couples TRBV3-1 to TRBJ2-5; 10 bases map to TRBD2. The CDR3 consists of 16 residues. The germline gives CDR1 LGHDT, CDR2 YNNKEL (reference sequence). The V and J ends lost 4 bases and 5 bases, in that order; junction bases with no gene match: 10. The CDR3 DNA reads as TGTGCCAGCAGCCTTACAACTAGCGGGGCGGGGGAGACCCAGTACTTC. It yields the protein CASSLTTSGAGETQYF.

The gene calls are TRBV3-1 and TRBJ2-5; the D call may be TRBD1 or TRBD2 (5 bases each). V shed 4 bases and J shed 4 bases, with 16 bases lying between them. CDR3 length equals 15 residues. The germline gives CDR1 LGHDT, CDR2 YNNKEL (reference sequence). The CDR3 is CASSPPNPGRETQYF. The CDR3 DNA reads TGTGCCAGCAGCCCACCAAACCCGGGGCGAGAGACCCAGTACTTC.

This chain joins TRBV7-9 and TRBJ2-7; 10 bases line up with TRBD2. The V gene end was trimmed by 4 bases and the J gene end by 5 bases; junction bases not matched to a gene: 14. The germline V gene encodes CDR1 SEHNR and CDR2 FQNEAQ (reference sequence). This CDR3 is 17 amino acids long. This chain's CDR3 is CASSSRTGKGLAHEQYF. DNA for the CDR3: TGTGCCAGCAGCTCCCGGACAGGGAAGGGACTAGCGCACGAGCAGTACTTC.

This chain joins TRBV5-1 and TRBJ2-5, with 7 bases lining up with TRBD2. Trimming removed 0 bases from V and 2 bases from J; junction bases left unmatched: 7. The CDR3 is 16 amino acids. Germline V lookup: CDR1 SGHRS, CDR2 YFSETQ. Here the CDR3 reads CASSLDGVAGQETQYF. CDR3 sequence (DNA): TGCGCCAGCAGCTTGGACGGGGTAGCGGGTCAAGAGACCCAGTACTTC. Combining the CDR3 with reference TRBV5-1 and TRBJ2-5 gives the whole variable domain KAGVTQTPRYLIKTRGQQVTLSCSPISGHRSVSWYQQTPGQGLQFLFEYFSETQRNKGNFPGRFSGRQFSNSRSEMNVSTLELGDSALYLCASSLDGVAGQETQYFGPGTRLLVL.

This chain joins TRBV2 and TRBJ2-2, with D uncertain. V lost 6 bases and J lost 1, with 12 bases in between. The CDR3 is 15 residues long. Germline V gene data show CDR1 as SNHLY and CDR2 as FYNNEI. Here the CDR3 DNA reads TGTGCCAGCAGCCCTTTCCTCCTGAACACCGGGGAGCTGTTTTTT. Encoded protein: CASSPFLLNTGELFF.

The sample holds many counts of this clonotype. V usage is TRBV27 and J usage is TRBJ2-7; 11 bases agree with TRBD2. This CDR3 has 15 residues. V gave up 4 bases and J gave up 2 bases; unmatched junction bases: 4. Germline assignment: CDR1 MNHEY and CDR2 SMNVEV (reference sequence). The CDR3 is CASSSLAGGPYEQYF. Written as DNA, the CDR3 is TGTGCCAGCAGTTCGTTAGCGGGAGGGCCCTACGAGCAGTACTTC.